The next 26 T cell receptor beta chains were all read from a single sample in a study of blood T cells in healthy people across ages. A J-beta primer mix and a sample-barcoded 5' primer were used in a second PCR of about 7 to 12 cycles. TCRdb redid the calling of the 5' RACE reads with MiXCR, one entry per CDR3 protein. Among 600,000 or so distinct CDR3 sequences listed, 20% to 25% were seen once. Sequenced: blood. All receptors come from a man aged 65 to 79 in good health.

V usage is TRBV5-6 and J usage is TRBJ1-1; 8 bases match TRBD1. In germline, CDR1 is SGHDT, CDR2 YYEEEE. V shed 4 bases, J shed 5 bases, and the junction held 10 bases outside the gene matches. The CDR3 contains 15 residues. The CDR3 nucleotides are TGTGCCAGCAGCCCACCGACAGGGGATCGGACTGAAGCTTTCTTT. Translated, it gives CASSPPTGDRTEAFF.

This clonotype came up a few times. The rearrangement links TRBV3-1 to TRBJ2-7; 9 nucleotides align to TRBD1. Germline V CDR1 and CDR2: LGHDT, YNNKEL (reference sequence). This CDR3 has 15 residues. V trimming: 3 bases; J trimming: 6 bases; junction bases outside the gene matches: 9. The CDR3 DNA reads TGTGCCAGCAGCCAGGGAATACAGGGGGCAGCCGAGCAGTACTTC. Translated: CASSQGIQGAAEQYF.

This clonotype was counted a few times. The rearrangement joins TRBV27 to TRBJ1-4; D might be TRBD1 (5 bases). The CDR3 contains 14 residues. The V and J ends lost 2 bases and 6 bases respectively, with 10 bases between them. Germline assignment: CDR1 MNHEY and CDR2 SMNVEV (reference sequence). CDR3 in amino acids: CASSLGATDEKLFF. DNA for the CDR3: TGTGCCAGCAGTTTAGGGGCGACGGATGAAAAACTGTTTTTT.

This clonotype has at least ten counts. The rearrangement links TRBV5-1 to TRBJ2-7, with TRBD1 matching 9 bases. Germline-derived CDR1 and CDR2 are SGHRS and YFSETQ. CDR3 length: 17 amino acids. V lost 0 bases, J lost 1 base, and 8 bases stayed unmatched. The CDR3 protein is CASSLASTGGESYEQYF. The CDR3 nucleotides read TGCGCCAGCAGCTTGGCCTCAACAGGGGGCGAATCCTACGAGCAGTACTTC.

In the case of this clonotype: One end of the junction is discordant with germline, which a read error may explain. V gene TRBV7-2 combines with J gene TRBJ1-1, with 7 positions matching TRBD1. The germline V gene has CDR1 SGHTA and CDR2 FQGNSA. The CDR3 is 17 amino acids. The CDR3 region has the DNA TGTGCCAGCAGCTTAGCGCGAACAGGGGATTTGAAGACTGAAGCTTTCTTT. This encodes CASSLARTGDLKTEAFF.

This clonotype came up a few times. Without the conserved terminal phenylalanine or tryptophan, this CDR3 likely stems from a read error. The chain links TRBV5-1 to TRBJ2-7; tentative D call: TRBD2 (5 bases). Germline assignment: CDR1 SGHRS and CDR2 YFSETQ. The CDR3 length is 15 residues. V gave up 0 bases and J gave up 4 bases, with 14 bases separating them. The CDR3 here is CASSLGEQSNYEQYL. The CDR3 region has the DNA TGCGCCAGCAGCTTGGGGGAGCAATCTAATTACGAGCAGTACCTC.

A word on this clonotype: The junction departs from the called germline gene at one end, perhaps through a read error. The V call is TRBV27, the J call TRBJ1-1; the D gene is possibly TRBD1 (5 bases). Germline CDR1 and CDR2: MNHEY and SMNVEV (reference sequence). This CDR3 is built from 13 residues. Here the CDR3 reads CSSRRDGNTEAFF. The CDR3 DNA reads as TGTTCCAGCAGAAGGGACGGTAACACTGAAGCTTTCTTT.

This clonotype appeared a few times. This sequence joins TRBV3-1 and TRBJ1-4; maybe TRBD1 (6 bases). Per the germline V gene, CDR1 is LGHDT and CDR2 is YNNKEL (reference sequence). The CDR3 is 16 amino acids. Trimming removed 2 bases at V and 5 bases at J, with 15 bases between. CDR3: CASSQSTGRRNEKLFF. The CDR3, as DNA: TGTGCCAGCAGCCAATCCACAGGGCGACGAAATGAAAAACTGTTTTTT.

This clonotype was counted only a few times. The chain joins TRBV6-2 or TRBV6-3 to TRBJ2-5; 13 positions agree with TRBD2. The end of the DNA is better explained by TRBJ2-1, so the J call may be wrong. This CDR3 comprises 18 residues. In germline, CDR1 is MNHEY, CDR2 SVGEGT. The CDR3 bases are TGTGCCAGCAGTACTAGCGGGAGGGGGAACGAGAAAAGCAATGAGCAGTTCTTC. It is translated as CASSTSGRGNEKSNEQFF.

The V gene is TRBV14, the J gene TRBJ2-5, with 9 bases fitting TRBD2. The better agreement between TRBJ2-1 and the DNA end casts doubt on the J call. CDR1 is SGHDN and CDR2 is FVKESK in the germline V gene. There are 16 residues in the CDR3. CDR3 amino acids: CASRRAGTSWRNEQFF. The CDR3, as DNA: TGTGCCAGCAGAAGGGCCGGGACTAGCTGGCGGAATGAGCAGTTCTTC.

The chain carries TRBV20-1 and TRBJ1-2; D gene uncertain. V gave up 6 bases and J gave up 4 bases, with 15 bases separating them. The V gene's germline CDR1 is DFQATT and CDR2 SNEGSKA (reference sequence). The CDR3 has 13 residues. The CDR3 sequence: CSALGQSSYGYTF. CDR3 nucleotide sequence: TGCAGTGCGCTCGGGCAGAGCAGCTATGGCTACACCTTC.

This clonotype was counted between two and nine times. The rearrangement joins TRBV28 to TRBJ2-5, with TRBD1 identical over 7 bases. Germline CDR1 is MDHEN and CDR2 is SYDVKM. This CDR3 comprises 15 residues. V was clipped by 5 bases and J by 0 bases; unmatched bases: 6. CDR3 sequence reads: CASSTRTGYQETQYF. The DNA for the CDR3 is TGTGCCAGCAGTACACGGACAGGTTACCAAGAGACCCAGTACTTC.

This clonotype appeared a few times. The chain has TRBV29-1 and TRBJ1-1; D call uncertain. Germline CDR1 and CDR2: SQVTM and ANQGSEA. The length of the CDR3 is 12 residues. Trimming took off 1 base at V and 1 base at J, with 4 bases between the two ends. CDR3 sequence reads: CSVEVKNTEAFF. CDR3 sequence (DNA): TGCAGCGTTGAAGTCAAGAACACTGAAGCTTTCTTT.

A few counts support this clonotype. The genes are TRBV11-2 and TRBJ1-3, with D unresolved. V shed 5 bases and J shed 1 base, with 9 bases lying between them. The CDR3 runs to 14 residues. CDR1 is SGHAT and CDR2 is FQNNGV in the germline V gene. This chain's CDR3 is CASSTKTSGNTIYF. Here the CDR3 DNA reads TGTGCCAGCAGCACCAAAACATCTGGAAACACCATATATTTT.

This clonotype has only a few counts. V is TRBV20-1 and J is TRBJ2-5, with TRBD1 matching over 8 bases. Germline V gene data show CDR1 as DFQATT and CDR2 as SNEGSKA (reference sequence). Trimming took 7 bases from V and 3 from J; bases not matched to a gene: 7. The CDR3 consists of 13 residues. The CDR3 region has the DNA TGCAGTGTTACACAGGGGGTCGAAGAGACCCAGTACTTC. Translated, it gives CSVTQGVEETQYF.

This clonotype occurred many times. The chain carries TRBV4-1 and TRBJ2-3; no reliable D call. Trimming took 1 base from V and 2 from J, leaving 10 bases between them. CDR1 and CDR2 (germline): MGHRA, YSYEKL. This CDR3 region has 15 residues. The CDR3 DNA sequence: TGCGCCAGCAGCCAAGTGTATTCGGACACAGATACGCAGTATTTT. Translation gives CASSQVYSDTDTQYF.

This clonotype was detected a few times. A read error may account for a junction end that differs from germline. This chain links TRBV12-3 or TRBV12-4 with TRBJ2-3; D is uncertain. This CDR3 has 15 residues. Written as DNA, the CDR3 is TGTGCCAGCACTATAGGAAGGGCTGACACAGATACGCAGTACTTT. It specifies CASTIGRADTDTQYF.

This clonotype was observed a few times. The V gene is TRBV29-1, the J gene TRBJ2-4, with D possibly TRBD2 on 7 matching bases. Trimming pared 3 bases from V and 5 bases from J, leaving 14 bases between. This CDR3 is built from 14 residues. Germline V lookup: CDR1 SQVTM, CDR2 ANQGSEA. The CDR3, as DNA: TGCAGCGTTGATGAGGGGGGGACACAAAACATTCAGTACTTC. Translated: CSVDEGGTQNIQYF.

In its sample, this clonotype was seen a few times. V gene TRBV28 combines with J gene TRBJ2-1, with a tentative D call TRBD1 (5 bases). Gene TRBJ2-7 matches the end of the DNA better, so the J call may be wrong. Looked up from germline, CDR1 is MDHEN and CDR2 is SYDVKM. The CDR3 loop spans 14 amino acids. CDR3 in DNA: TGTGCCAGCAGTTCGTACAGGAAGTCCTACGAGCAGTACTTC. Protein product: CASSSYRKSYEQYF.

V gene TRBV5-6 combines with J gene TRBJ2-1; TRBD2 is a possible D gene (5 bases). Germline lookup yields CDR1 SGHDT and CDR2 YYEEEE. This CDR3 has 15 residues. The V end was cut by 1 base, the J end by 3 bases, with 11 bases between. The CDR3 loop reads CASSLTTTIYNEQFF. CDR3 nucleotides: TGTGCCAGCAGCTTGACGACTACTATCTACAATGAGCAGTTCTTC.

This clonotype came up many times. The chain has TRBV2 and TRBJ1-1; D unresolved. The CDR3 contains 13 residues. CDR1 and CDR2 (germline): SNHLY, FYNNEI. The V and J ends lost 7 bases and 5 bases respectively, with 14 bases between them. In nucleotides, the CDR3 is TGTGCCAGCACGGCCATGGGAGGAACTGAAGCTTTCTTT. Translating it yields CASTAMGGTEAFF. Full variable domain (outside the CDR3, taken from reference TRBV2 and TRBJ1-1): EPEVTQTPSHQVTQMGQEVILRCVPISNHLYFYWYRQILGQKVEFLVSFYNNEISEKSEIFDDQFSVERPDGSNFTLKIRSTKLEDSAMYFCASTAMGGTEAFFGQGTRLTVV.

This clonotype was seen only a few times. The chain couples TRBV20-1 to TRBJ2-3; TRBD2 matches at 13 bases. The CDR3 sequence is 17 residues long. V lost 3 bases to trimming and J lost 2 bases; unmatched junction nucleotides: 8. Per germline, CDR1 DFQATT and CDR2 SNEGSKA (reference sequence). The CDR3 spells CSASVPGLAGFTDTQYF. The CDR3, as DNA: TGCAGTGCTAGTGTACCGGGACTAGCGGGATTCACAGATACGCAGTATTTT.

Worth noting for this clonotype: The junction shows a germline mismatch at one end, possibly a read error. The CDR3: CSASTGGVSGANVLTF. The CDR3 DNA reads TGCAGTGCATCGACAGGGGGCGTCTCTGGGGCCAACGTCCTGACCTTC. The chain is built from TRBV20-1 and TRBJ2-6; 10 positions agree with TRBD1. Germline CDR1 is DFQATT and CDR2 is SNEGSKA (reference sequence). The CDR3 is made up of 16 amino acids.

This clonotype was observed a few times. J is TRBJ1-1 and V is TRBV5-1, with D perhaps matching TRBD1 (5 bases). V dropped 0 bases and J dropped 2 bases, with 11 bases sitting between them. This CDR3 has 15 amino acids. CDR1 is SGHRS and CDR2 is YFSETQ in the germline V gene. CDR3 protein: CASSLAGDANTEAFF. The CDR3 bases are TGCGCCAGCAGCTTGGCCGGGGACGCCAACACTGAAGCTTTCTTT. The full variable domain, completed using reference TRBV5-1 and TRBJ1-1, is KAGVTQTPRYLIKTRGQQVTLSCSPISGHRSVSWYQQTPGQGLQFLFEYFSETQRNKGNFPGRFSGRQFSNSRSEMNVSTLELGDSALYLCASSLAGDANTEAFFGQGTRLTVV.

This clonotype occurred a few times. The chain joins TRBV21-1 to TRBJ2-3. TRBV21-1 constitutes a pseudogene. This CDR3 contains 15 residues. The CDR3 sequence: CASSNRVRSTDTQYF. The DNA of the CDR3 is TGTGCCAGCAGCAATCGGGTTCGTAGCACAGATACGCAGTATTTT.

The chain couples TRBV24-1 to TRBJ2-7, with D tentatively TRBD1 (6 bases). Germline V gene lookup returns CDR1 KGHDR and CDR2 SFDVKD. V lost 3 bases to trimming and J lost 1 base, with 12 bases between them. This CDR3 comprises 15 residues. CDR3 DNA: TGTGCCACCAGTGATCCGTCGACAGGATCCTACGAGCAGTACTTC. Protein: CATSDPSTGSYEQYF.